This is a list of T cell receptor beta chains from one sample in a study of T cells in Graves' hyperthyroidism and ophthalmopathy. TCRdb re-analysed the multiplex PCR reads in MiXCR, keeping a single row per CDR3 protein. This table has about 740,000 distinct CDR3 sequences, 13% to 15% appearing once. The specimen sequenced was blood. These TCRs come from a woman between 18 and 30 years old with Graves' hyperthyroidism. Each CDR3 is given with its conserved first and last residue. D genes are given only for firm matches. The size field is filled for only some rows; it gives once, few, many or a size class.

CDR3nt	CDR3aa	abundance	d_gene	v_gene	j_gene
TGTGCCAGCAGCCACGGGACGGTGATCTACGAGCAGTACTTC	CASSHGTVIYEQYF	many	-	TRBV7-8	TRBJ2-7
TGTGCCAGCAGTTTTCCCGGCACCGTCGGAAACACCATATATTTT	CASSFPGTVGNTIYF	many	-	TRBV28	TRBJ1-3
TGTGCCAGCAGCCTGGGGACAAACTTAAACTTC	CASSLGTNLNF	few	-	TRBV6-1	TRBJ2-5
TGCGCCAGCAGCTTGCTCTTGGGGACTGAAGCTTTCTTT	CASSLLLGTEAFF	many	-	TRBV5-1	TRBJ1-1
TGCGCCAGCAGCGGGGTGGGGTTGGGGGCGCAGTTCTTC	CASSGVGLGAQFF	many	-	TRBV4-1	TRBJ2-1
TGCAGTGCTCCAGATCGGAGCTCCTATAATTCACCCCTCCACTTT	CSAPDRSSYNSPLHF	-	-	TRBV20-1	TRBJ1-6
TGTGCCAGCAGTCCGAGCTACACCTTC	CASSPSYTF	many	-	TRBV6-1	TRBJ1-2
TGTGCCTGGGGGGCTACTAACTACAATGAGCAGTTCTTC	CAWGATNYNEQFF	many	-	TRBV30	TRBJ2-1
TGCGCCAGCAGCCAAGAATACGGGCTAGCGGGATACAATGAGCAGTTCTTC	CASSQEYGLAGYNEQFF	few	TRBD2	TRBV4-3	TRBJ2-1
TGTGCCAGCAGCCCGGTCGGCCGGGAGATGGGCGAGCAGTACTTC	CASSPVGREMGEQYF	many	-	TRBV7-9	TRBJ2-7